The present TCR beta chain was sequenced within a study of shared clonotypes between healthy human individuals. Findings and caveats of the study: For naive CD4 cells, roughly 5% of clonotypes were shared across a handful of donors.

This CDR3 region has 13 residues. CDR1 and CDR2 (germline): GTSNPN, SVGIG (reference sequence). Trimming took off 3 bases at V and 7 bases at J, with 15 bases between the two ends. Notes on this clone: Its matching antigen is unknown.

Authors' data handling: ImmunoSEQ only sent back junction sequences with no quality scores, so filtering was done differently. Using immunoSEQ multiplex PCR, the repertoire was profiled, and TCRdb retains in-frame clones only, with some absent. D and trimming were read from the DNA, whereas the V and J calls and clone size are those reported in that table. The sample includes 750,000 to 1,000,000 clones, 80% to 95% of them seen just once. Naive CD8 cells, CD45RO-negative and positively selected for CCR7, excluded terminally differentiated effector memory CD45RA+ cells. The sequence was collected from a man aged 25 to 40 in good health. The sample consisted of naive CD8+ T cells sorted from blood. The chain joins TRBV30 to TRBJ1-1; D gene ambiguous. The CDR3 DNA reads TGTGCCTGGAGCCCTAACCCCGGGAATGAAGCTTTCTTT. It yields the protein CAWSPNPGNEAFF.